The 21 T cell receptor beta chains reported below all come from one sample, sequenced in a study of shared clonotypes between healthy human individuals. Method: immunoSEQ multiplex PCR; TCRdb's copy keeps in-frame clones and lacks some. The sample has a few million clones; 85% to 95% are singletons. Sequencing was carried out using naive CD4+ T cells from PBMCs. As for subset: CD45RA+ positively selected. These receptors were obtained from a man aged 18 to 35 in good health. Some clones in this sample may be carry-over from other donors' samples.

The chain is built from TRBV15 and TRBJ2-2; possibly TRBD1 or TRBD2 for D (5 bases each). CDR1 and CDR2 from the germline V gene are LNHNV and YYDKDF (reference sequence). CDR3 size: 15 residues. Trimming cost V 0 bases and J 1 base, with 6 bases left between them. Here the CDR3 reads CATSRDGGNTGELFF. For the CDR3, the DNA is TGTGCCACCAGCAGAGATGGGGGGAACACCGGGGAGCTGTTTTTT.

The chain uses TRBV9 and TRBJ2-2; D remains unclear. Germline loops: CDR1 SGDLS, CDR2 YYNGEE. This CDR3 region has 14 residues. The V end was cut by 0 bases, the J end by 8 bases, with 11 bases between. The CDR3 is CASSVDPNPGELFF. DNA for the CDR3: TGTGCCAGCAGCGTAGACCCAAACCCGGGGGAGCTGTTTTTT. The full variable domain, rest sourced from reference TRBV9 and TRBJ2-2, is DSGVTQTPKHLITATGQRVTLRCSPRSGDLSVYWYQQSLDQGLQFLIQYYNGEERAKGNILERFSAQQFPDLHSELNLSSLELGDSALYFCASSVDPNPGELFFGEGSRLTVL.

The V call is TRBV5-4, the J call TRBJ2-7; D is undetermined. CDR1 and CDR2 from the germline V gene are SGHNT and YYREEE (reference sequence). Trimming left V 10 bases short and J 4 bases short, with 18 bases between. This CDR3 is 13 amino acids long. CDR3 nucleotide sequence: TGTGCCTCGGGCGGCGAGGCATTGTACGAGCAGTACTTC. Translating gives CASGGEALYEQYF.

The V and J genes are TRBV28 and TRBJ1-2, with TRBD1 as a possible D gene (5 bases). The CDR3 is 13 amino acids. With 1 base removed from V and 8 bases from J, the gap between germline ends came to 11 bases. Germline values: CDR1 MDHEN, CDR2 SYDVKM. The CDR3 nucleotides read TGTGCCAGCAGTTTATCCTGGGGGTGGGGCTACACCTTC. Its protein product is CASSLSWGWGYTF.

This rearrangement joins TRBV6-4 to TRBJ1-5; 9 bases fit TRBD1. Per germline, CDR1 MRHNA and CDR2 SNTAGT. This CDR3 region has 16 residues. V trimming: 11 bases; J trimming: 11 bases; junction bases outside the gene matches: 22. This CDR3 reads CAPSEGFTGGLLAQHF. The CDR3 nucleotides are TGTGCCCCCTCCGAAGGGTTTACAGGGGGCCTTTTAGCCCAGCATTTT.

The V and J genes are TRBV7-2 and TRBJ2-1, with 10 bases aligning to TRBD2. The CDR3 runs 16 residues. Germline V CDR1 and CDR2: SGHTA, FQGNSA. The V segment lost 1 base and the J segment 4 bases; nucleotides outside the gene matches: 4. The CDR3 here is CASSLVGTSAYNEQFF. For the CDR3, the DNA is TGTGCCAGCAGCTTAGTCGGGACTAGCGCTTACAATGAGCAGTTCTTC. Full variable domain (missing parts from reference TRBV7-2 and TRBJ2-1): GAGVSQSPSNKVTEKGKDVELRCDPISGHTALYWYRQSLGQGLEFLIYFQGNSAPDKSGLPSDRFSAERTGGSVSTLTIQRTQQEDSAVYLCASSLVGTSAYNEQFFGPGTRLTVL.

CDR3 nucleotide sequence: TGTGCCAGCAGCTTCCTAGCGGGAGGGGCAGATACGCAGTATTTT. Translation: CASSFLAGGADTQYF. The gene calls are TRBV5-6 and TRBJ2-3; 12 bases are a match to TRBD2. Germline V gene data show CDR1 as SGHDT and CDR2 as YYEEEE. This CDR3 is 15 amino acids long. The trim removed 2 bases at V and 4 bases at J, leaving 2 bases unmatched.

The V and J genes are TRBV15 and TRBJ2-6; D remains unclear. V was cut by 3 bases and J by 0 bases, with 6 bases left in between. CDR3 size: 15 residues. CDR1 is LNHNV, CDR2 YYDKDF, per germline (reference sequence). This CDR3 reads CATSSKYSGANVLTF. CDR3 nucleotide sequence: TGTGCCACCAGCAGCAAATACTCTGGGGCCAACGTCCTGACTTTC.

The rearrangement uses TRBV30 and TRBJ2-3; 7 bases map to TRBD2. The V segment lost 0 bases and the J segment 3 bases; nucleotides outside the gene matches: 3. In germline, CDR1 is GTSNPN, CDR2 SVGIG (reference sequence). The CDR3 has 14 residues. CDR3 in DNA: TGTGCCTGGAGTGTACAAGCGGGAACAGATACGCAGTATTTT. Amino acid sequence: CAWSVQAGTDTQYF.

This rearrangement joins TRBV7-2 to TRBJ1-2; D is possibly TRBD1 (5 bases). This CDR3 has 18 residues. CDR1 SGHTA and CDR2 FQGNSA come from the germline V gene. V was cut by 1 base and J by 1 base, with 19 bases left in between. The CDR3 spells CASSLDGQGRSFNYGYTF. The CDR3 DNA reads as TGTGCCAGCAGCTTAGATGGACAAGGAAGGTCATTTAACTATGGCTACACCTTC.

The chain combines TRBV7-9 with TRBJ2-7, with D tentatively TRBD2 (5 bases). The CDR3 extends over 14 amino acids. The germline V gene encodes CDR1 SEHNR and CDR2 FQNEAQ (reference sequence). V was clipped by 5 bases and J by 2 bases, with 13 bases between them. CDR3 region: CASSGLGSPYEQYF. The CDR3, as DNA: TGTGCCAGCAGCGGGCTAGGGAGCCCCTACGAGCAGTACTTC. The complete variable domain, with remaining parts taken from reference TRBV7-9 and TRBJ2-7, reads DTGVSQNPRHKITKRGQNVTFRCDPISEHNRLYWYRQTLGQGPEFLTYFQNEAQLEKSRLLSDRFSAERPKGSFSTLEIQRTEQGDSAMYLCASSGLGSPYEQYFGPGTRLTVT.

This chain joins TRBV5-4 and TRBJ2-1; 9 positions match TRBD1. The J segment lost 10 bases and the V segment lost 2 bases, leaving 7 bases of the junction unmatched. The length of the CDR3 is 14 residues. Germline CDR1 reads SGHNT; CDR2 reads YYREEE (reference sequence). The DNA of the CDR3 is TGTGCCAGCAGCTTAGGACAGGGGAAGGGGGAGCAGTTCTTC. Protein sequence: CASSLGQGKGEQFF.

This chain connects TRBV29-1 to TRBJ2-1; 9 bases line up with TRBD1. Germline-derived CDR1 and CDR2 are SQVTM and ANQGSEA. With 7 bases clipped from V and 6 bases from J, the junction kept 10 bases outside the gene matches. CDR3 length equals 14 residues. The CDR3 is CSGRGQGLGNEQFF. The CDR3 bases are TGCAGCGGACGGGGACAGGGTTTAGGCAATGAGCAGTTCTTC.

The CDR3 protein is CASKSPGQGLYGYTF. The CDR3, as DNA: TGTGCCAGCAAGTCTCCGGGGCAGGGTCTATATGGCTACACCTTC. The chain uses TRBV28 and TRBJ1-2, with D possibly being TRBD1 (5 bases). Looked up from germline, CDR1 is MDHEN and CDR2 is SYDVKM. This CDR3 comprises 15 residues. V gave up 7 bases and J gave up 5 bases, with 20 bases separating them.

The DNA for the CDR3 is TGTGCCAGCAGCTTTAGCGGGAGGGCCTACAATGAGCAGTTCTTC. Amino acid sequence: CASSFSGRAYNEQFF. The chain links TRBV13 to TRBJ2-1; 11 nucleotides agree with TRBD2. CDR3 length: 15 residues. CDR1 PRHDT and CDR2 FYEKMQ come from the germline V gene (reference sequence). J lost 2 bases, V lost 3 bases, and 0 bases had no gene match.

This clone was observed a single time. Mismatch with germline at one junction end may stem from a read error. The rearrangement links TRBV5-3 to TRBJ2-2, with 7 bases that match TRBD1. TRBV5-3 is recorded as an ORF, its role being uncertain. The CDR3 runs 15 residues. The CDR3 loop is CASSLGQLNTGELFF. DNA of the CDR3: TGTGCCAGCAGCTTGGGACAGCTGAACACCGGGGAGCTGTTTTTT.

CDR3 region: CATSSYTTYEQYF. The CDR3 DNA reads TGTGCCACCAGCTCTTATACGACTTACGAGCAGTACTTC. This chain links TRBV15 with TRBJ2-7; no definite D call. The CDR3 spans 13 residues. The germline V gene has CDR1 LNHNV and CDR2 YYDKDF (reference sequence). V was shortened by 5 bases and J by 4 bases, with 12 bases between the two germline ends.

This chain connects TRBV11-1 to TRBJ2-5, with no clear D. The CDR3 contains 15 residues. Germline V CDR1 and CDR2: SGHAT, FQDESV (reference sequence). V was cut by 1 base and J by 2 bases, with 11 bases left in between. The CDR3 region is CASSLGRTVQETQYF. CDR3 sequence (DNA): TGTGCCAGCAGCTTAGGGCGTACGGTGCAAGAGACCCAGTACTTC.

The genes are TRBV5-1 and TRBJ2-3, with 7 bases that match TRBD2. The germline gives CDR1 SGHRS, CDR2 YFSETQ. V gave up 0 bases and J gave up 4 bases; unmatched junction bases: 8. The CDR3 runs to 16 residues. In nucleotides, the CDR3 is TGCGCCAGCAGCTTGGCGGGCAACGGGAGGCCAGATACGCAGTATTTT. Translating gives CASSLAGNGRPDTQYF.

The chain uses TRBV28 and TRBJ1-4; no reliable D call. CDR3 length: 13 residues. CDR1 is MDHEN, CDR2 SYDVKM, per germline. With 2 bases removed from V and 7 bases from J, the gap between germline ends came to 8 bases. In DNA form, the CDR3 reads TGTGCCAGCAGTTTAGGGCAAAGTGAAAAACTGTTTTTT. The encoded protein is CASSLGQSEKLFF.

The chain links TRBV5-8 to TRBJ1-2, with 7 bases lining up with TRBD1. Germline V gives CDR1 SGHTS, CDR2 YDEGEE. The V and J ends lost 4 bases and 1 base, in that order; junction bases with no gene match: 7. This CDR3 is built from 15 residues. CDR3 protein: CASSLVTGDNYGYTF. CDR3 nucleotide sequence: TGTGCCAGCAGCCTAGTTACAGGGGATAACTATGGCTACACCTTC.